This T cell receptor (beta chain) came from a study of T cells in localized non-small cell lung cancer. Study-wide results and caveats: Heterogeneity stays possible, as sequencing covered only one tumor region. Median detection of top 100 tumor clones in adjacent lung was around 57 clones. Maximal T cell clonality occurred in uninvolved adjacent lung, with tumor ranking below it.

About this clone itself: Its cognate antigen is unknown.

Repertoires were generated with immunoSEQ multiplex PCR, while TCRdb's copy carries only in-frame clones and drops some. Among 35,000 to 45,000 clones, 70% to 90% were seen once, and the ten largest hold roughly 6.9%. Trimming took 5 bases from V and 1 from J; bases not matched to a gene: 5. Per germline, CDR1 SGHTA and CDR2 FQGNSA. This CDR3 has 14 amino acids. The V call is TRBV7-2, the J call TRBJ2-7; 7 bases line up with TRBD1. The receptor's source is a woman aged 18-55 years with stage III lung adenocarcinoma. The material was peripheral blood, obtained before any cancer treatment. The CDR3 sequence is CASSSQGVSYEQYF. The DNA for the CDR3 is TGTGCCAGCAGCAGTCAGGGGGTTTCCTACGAGCAGTACTTC.